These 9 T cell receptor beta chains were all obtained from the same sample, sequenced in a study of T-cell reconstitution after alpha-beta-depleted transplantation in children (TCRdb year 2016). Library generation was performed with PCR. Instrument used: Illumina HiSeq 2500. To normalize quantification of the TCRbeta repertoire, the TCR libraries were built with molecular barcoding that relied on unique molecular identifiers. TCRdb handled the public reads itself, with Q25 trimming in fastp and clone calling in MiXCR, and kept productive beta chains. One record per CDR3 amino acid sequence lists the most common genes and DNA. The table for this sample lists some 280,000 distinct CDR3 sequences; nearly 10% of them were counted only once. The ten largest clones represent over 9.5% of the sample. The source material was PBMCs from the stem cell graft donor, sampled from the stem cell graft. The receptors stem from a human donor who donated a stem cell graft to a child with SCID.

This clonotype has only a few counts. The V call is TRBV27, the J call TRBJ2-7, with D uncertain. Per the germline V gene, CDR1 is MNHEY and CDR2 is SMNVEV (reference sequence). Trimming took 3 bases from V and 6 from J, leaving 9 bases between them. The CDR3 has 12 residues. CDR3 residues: CASSFSQGEQYF. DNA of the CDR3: TGTGCCAGCAGTTTTTCACAAGGCGAGCAGTACTTC.

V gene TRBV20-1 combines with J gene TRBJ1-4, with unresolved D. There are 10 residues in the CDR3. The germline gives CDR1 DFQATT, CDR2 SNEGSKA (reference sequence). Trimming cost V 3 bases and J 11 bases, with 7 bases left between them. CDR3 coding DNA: TGCAGTGCTAGGAGCGACAAACTGTTTTTT. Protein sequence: CSARSDKLFF.

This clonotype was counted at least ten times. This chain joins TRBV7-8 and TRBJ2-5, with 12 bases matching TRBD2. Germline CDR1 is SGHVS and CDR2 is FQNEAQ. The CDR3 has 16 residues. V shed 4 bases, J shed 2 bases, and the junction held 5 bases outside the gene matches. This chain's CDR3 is CASSSGLAGKQETQYF. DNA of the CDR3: TGTGCCAGCAGCTCCGGACTAGCGGGGAAACAAGAGACCCAGTACTTC.

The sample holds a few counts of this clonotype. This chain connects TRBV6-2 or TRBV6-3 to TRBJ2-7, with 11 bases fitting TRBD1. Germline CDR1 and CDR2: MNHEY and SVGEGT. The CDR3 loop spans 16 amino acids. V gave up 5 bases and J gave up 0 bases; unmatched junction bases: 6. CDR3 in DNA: TGTGCCAGCAGTACTCCCGGGACAGGGGGCTCCTACGAGCAGTACTTC. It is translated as CASSTPGTGGSYEQYF.

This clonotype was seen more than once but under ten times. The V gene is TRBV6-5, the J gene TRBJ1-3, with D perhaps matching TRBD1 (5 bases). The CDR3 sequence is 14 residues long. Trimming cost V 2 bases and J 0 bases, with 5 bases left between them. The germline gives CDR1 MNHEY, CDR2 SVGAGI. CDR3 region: CASSYGHSGNTIYF. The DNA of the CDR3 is TGTGCCAGCAGTTACGGACACTCTGGAAACACCATATATTTT.

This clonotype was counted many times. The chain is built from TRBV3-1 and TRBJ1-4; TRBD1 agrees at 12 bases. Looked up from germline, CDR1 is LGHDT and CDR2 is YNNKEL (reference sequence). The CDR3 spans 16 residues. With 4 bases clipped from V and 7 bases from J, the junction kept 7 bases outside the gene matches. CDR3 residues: CASSPGTGGAGEKLFF. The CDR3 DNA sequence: TGTGCCAGCAGCCCCGGGACAGGGGGCGCGGGTGAAAAACTGTTTTTT.

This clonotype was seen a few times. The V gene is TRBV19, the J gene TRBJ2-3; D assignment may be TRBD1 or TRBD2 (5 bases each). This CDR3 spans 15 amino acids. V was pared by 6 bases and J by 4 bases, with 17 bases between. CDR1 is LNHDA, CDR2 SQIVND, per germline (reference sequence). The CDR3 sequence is CASRSFEGPSDTQYF. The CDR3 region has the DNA TGTGCCAGTAGGAGTTTTGAGGGGCCCTCAGATACGCAGTATTTT.

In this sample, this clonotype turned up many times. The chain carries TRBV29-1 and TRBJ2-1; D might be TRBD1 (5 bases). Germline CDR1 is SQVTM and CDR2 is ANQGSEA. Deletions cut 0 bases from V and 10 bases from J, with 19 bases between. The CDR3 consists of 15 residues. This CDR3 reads CSVEEPTTRQQEQFF. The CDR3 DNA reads TGCAGCGTTGAAGAGCCAACTACCCGACAGCAAGAGCAGTTCTTC.

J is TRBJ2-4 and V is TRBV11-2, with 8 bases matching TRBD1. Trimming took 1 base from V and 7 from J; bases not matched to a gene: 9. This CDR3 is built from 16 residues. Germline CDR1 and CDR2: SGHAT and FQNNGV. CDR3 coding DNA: TGTGCCAGCAGCTTAGGGCAGGGGGCGCGGATGAACATTCAGTACTTC. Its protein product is CASSLGQGARMNIQYF.